Here is one T cell receptor (beta chain) with its context. These data come from a study of blood T cell repertoires in COVID-19. Study in general: PBMCs, B-cell-depleted T cells, or T cells provided the cDNA or gDNA that made up the material.

Per the study methods: Amplifying reference gene primers gave estimates of nucleated cell counts. The data were produced by immunoSEQ multiplex PCR, yet TCRdb's version contains in-frame clones alone and is incomplete. D and trimming come from the DNA, and the V and J calls and clone size come from that table. The sample lists 65,000 to 80,000 clones, roughly 90% occurring once. CDR1 and CDR2 from the germline V gene are MNHEY and SVGEGT. Trimming at V came to 4 bases and at J to 3 bases, leaving 12 bases not matched to a gene. This CDR3 has 17 amino acids. The source material was peripheral blood. This sequence joins TRBV6-2 or TRBV6-3 and TRBJ2-7, with 10 bases that match TRBD2. This receptor was taken from a human donor in a cohort sampled during active COVID-19. In DNA, the CDR3 is TGTGCCAGCAGTTTTAGGCTAGCGGGAGATCAGAACTACGAGCAGTACTTC. Translated: CASSFRLAGDQNYEQYF.